This TCR beta chain came from a study of metastatic and nonmetastatic thyroid tumors. The authors' processing: Researchers built a distant-metastasis classifier for papillary thyroid cancer that drew on CDR3 differences across clinicopathological groups. TCRdb re-processed the PCR reads through MiXCR. In this record, the V and J calls reflect TCRdb's handling and not the investigators' own analysis. Among some 23,000 clones listed, 20% were seen once. There were no patients who had received any treatment before thyroid surgery. The CDR3 extends over 14 amino acids. Germline loops: CDR1 LNHDA, CDR2 SQIVND (reference sequence). V was pared by 7 bases and J by 7 bases, with 9 bases of the junction left unmatched. Ten or more counts support this clone.

This receptor was identified in a female donor with papillary thyroid cancer or a benign thyroid nodule (not recorded which). Some clones in this sample may be carry-over from other donors' samples. The specimen sequenced was adjacent normal tissue. The gene calls are TRBV19 and TRBJ2-1, with 8 bases that match TRBD1. The CDR3 loop reads CASTVTGQVNEQFF. For the CDR3, the DNA is TGTGCCAGTACCGTCACGGGACAGGTAAATGAGCAGTTCTTC.